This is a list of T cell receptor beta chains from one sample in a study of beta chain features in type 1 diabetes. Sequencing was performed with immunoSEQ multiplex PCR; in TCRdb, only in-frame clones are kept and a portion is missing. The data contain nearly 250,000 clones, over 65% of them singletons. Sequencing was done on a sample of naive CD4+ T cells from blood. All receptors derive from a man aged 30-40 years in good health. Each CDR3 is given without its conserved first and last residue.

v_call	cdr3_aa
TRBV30	AWRGLKVTEAF
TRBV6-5	ASRRQETQY
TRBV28	ASSSPGIRTYEQY
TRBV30	AWQLGTQGYT
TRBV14	ASSQDQAGTRTEAF
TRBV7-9	ASSSQGGIVYEQY
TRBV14	ASSQVRFKSGTYYEQY
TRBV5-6	ASSLLTSGEQF
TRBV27	ASRRDVLGETQY
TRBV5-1	ASSLGTSSYNEQF
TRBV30	AWSRGNANTEAF
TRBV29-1	SMMDRGNEQF
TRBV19	ASSLSAVSYEQY
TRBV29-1	SVDRSQETQY
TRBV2	ASTQFGQGMTEAF
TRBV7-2	ASSSRTQETQY
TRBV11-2	ASSSLTGTGELF
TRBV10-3	AINPTGVSTDTQY
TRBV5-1	ASSLEGPDTGELF
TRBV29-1	SVGSDMNTEAF
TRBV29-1	SVEGQGQETQY
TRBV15	ATSRARGRSNYNEQF
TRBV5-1	ASSLEAGRYNEQF
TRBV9	ASSVVAGASDTQY
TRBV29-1	SAQGNYGYT
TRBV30	AWTPSGGVGNEQF
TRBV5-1	ASSTDGLTQY